This TCR beta chain emerged from a study of cytomegalovirus exposure and HLA in healthy donors. TCRdb's copy holds only in-frame clones and misses some; the assay was immunoSEQ multiplex PCR. This sample carries some 320,000 clones, 87% of them seen once, and the ten largest clones take approximately 1%. This clone has more than one count but fewer than ten. The sequence came from a woman aged 25-40 years in good health and CMV-seropositive. Sequencing was carried out using PBMCs.

This CDR3 reads CASSLAQATAQHF. CDR3 in DNA: TGTGCCAGCAGCTTAGCGCAGGCCACGGCCCAGCATTTT. V usage is TRBV7-9 and J usage is TRBJ1-5, with D uncertain. V gave up 0 bases and J gave up 11 bases, with 11 bases separating them. The germline V gene has CDR1 SEHNR and CDR2 FQNEAQ (reference sequence). CDR3 length: 13 amino acids.